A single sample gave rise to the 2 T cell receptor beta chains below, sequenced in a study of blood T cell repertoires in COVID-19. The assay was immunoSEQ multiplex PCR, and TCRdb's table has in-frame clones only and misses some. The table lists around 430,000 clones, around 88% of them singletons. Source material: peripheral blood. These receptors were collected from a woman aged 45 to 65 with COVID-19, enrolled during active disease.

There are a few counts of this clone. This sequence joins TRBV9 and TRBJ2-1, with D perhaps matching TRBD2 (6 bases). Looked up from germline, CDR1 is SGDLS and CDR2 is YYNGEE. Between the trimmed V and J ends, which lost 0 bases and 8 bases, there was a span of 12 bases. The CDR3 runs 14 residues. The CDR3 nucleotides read TGTGCCAGCAGCGTAGTGGCTAGCGTTGATGAGCAGTTCTTC. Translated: CASSVVASVDEQFF. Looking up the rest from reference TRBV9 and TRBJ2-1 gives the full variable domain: DSGVTQTPKHLITATGQRVTLRCSPRSGDLSVYWYQQSLDQGLQFLIQYYNGEERAKGNILERFSAQQFPDLHSELNLSSLELGDSALYFCASSVVASVDEQFFGPGTRLTVL.

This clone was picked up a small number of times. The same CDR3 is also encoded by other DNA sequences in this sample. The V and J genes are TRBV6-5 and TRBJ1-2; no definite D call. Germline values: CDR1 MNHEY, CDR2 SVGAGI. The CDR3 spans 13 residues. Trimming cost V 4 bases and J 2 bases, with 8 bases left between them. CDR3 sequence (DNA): TGTGCCAGCAGTTCGACGGGGAACTATGGCTACACCTTC. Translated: CASSSTGNYGYTF.